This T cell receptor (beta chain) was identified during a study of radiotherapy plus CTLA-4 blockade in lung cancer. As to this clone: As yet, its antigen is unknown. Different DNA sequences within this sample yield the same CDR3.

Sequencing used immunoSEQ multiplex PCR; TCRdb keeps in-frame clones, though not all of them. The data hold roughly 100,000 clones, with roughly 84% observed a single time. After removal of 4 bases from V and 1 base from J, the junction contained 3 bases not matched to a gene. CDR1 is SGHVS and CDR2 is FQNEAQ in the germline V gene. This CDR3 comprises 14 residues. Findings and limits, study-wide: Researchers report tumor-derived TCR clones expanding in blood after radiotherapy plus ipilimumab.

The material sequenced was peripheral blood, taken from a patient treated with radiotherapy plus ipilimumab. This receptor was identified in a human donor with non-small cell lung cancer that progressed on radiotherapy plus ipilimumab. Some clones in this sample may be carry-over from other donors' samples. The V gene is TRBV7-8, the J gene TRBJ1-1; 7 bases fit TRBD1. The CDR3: CASSSGQPNTEAFF. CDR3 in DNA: TGTGCCAGCAGCTCGGGACAGCCGAACACTGAAGCTTTCTTT.